The rows below give T cell receptor beta chains drawn from one sample of a study of tumor-infiltrating lymphocytes in primary liver carcinoma. From the multiplex PCR reads, TCRdb called clonotypes with MiXCR, one entry per CDR3 protein. This table holds 300,000 to 400,000 distinct CDR3 sequences, roughly two thirds found once. The specimen sequenced was peripheral blood. The receptors originated from a man aged 40-49 years with primary liver carcinoma and hepatitis B virus infection. Both conserved end residues are part of each CDR3. D genes are given only for firm matches. Part of the rows lack a size; the others show once, few, many or a class for expanded clones.

clone_size,j_call,v_call,d_call,cdr3_aa,cdr3_nt
many,TRBJ1-6,TRBV4-3,.,CASSQEGLNNSPLHF,TGCGCCAGCAGCCAAGAAGGGCTGAATAATTCACCCCTCCACTTT
few,TRBJ1-1,TRBV10-3,TRBD1,CAISRGQGFAEAFF,TGTGCCATCAGTCGGGGACAGGGTTTTGCTGAAGCTTTCTTT
many,TRBJ2-7,TRBV29-1,TRBD2,CSAGGGTFPSYEQYF,TGCAGCGCGGGGGGGGGGACTTTCCCCTCATACGAGCAGTACTTC
.,TRBJ2-1,TRBV28,.,CASNGRAGEQFF,TGTGCCAGCAATGGTAGGGCAGGTGAGCAGTTCTTC
.,TRBJ1-2,TRBV12-3/TRBV12-4,.,CASSSWDMGDYTF,TGTGCCAGCAGTTCCTGGGACATGGGGGACTATACCTTC
.,TRBJ1-5,TRBV6-1,TRBD1,CASRLLKQGYQRQHF,TGTGCCAGCAGGCTCCTCAAACAGGGGTATCAGCGCCAGCATTTT
many,TRBJ2-1,TRBV6-5,.,CASSYGLAADEQFF,TGTGCCAGCAGTTATGGTCTAGCCGCGGATGAGCAGTTCTTC
.,TRBJ2-7,TRBV6-2/TRBV6-3,.,CASSSISTGEQYF,TGTGCCAGCAGTTCCATTTCTACGGGCGAGCAGTACTTC
.,TRBJ2-4,TRBV11-1,.,CASSLLGGGDIQYF,TGTGCTAGCAGCCTACTGGGCGGTGGGGACATTCAATACTTC
few,TRBJ2-2,TRBV11-2,.,CASSPAGIYTGELFF,TGTGCCAGCAGCCCCGCCGGGATCTACACCGGGGAGCTGTTTTTT
.,TRBJ2-5,TRBV11-1,TRBD1,CVSSKGTGKETQYF,TGTGTTAGCAGCAAAGGGACAGGGAAAGAGACCCAGTACTTC
.,TRBJ1-4,TRBV28,.,CVSSFEGSTNEKLFF,TGTGTCAGCAGTTTCGAGGGGAGCACTAATGAAAAACTGTTTTTT
.,TRBJ1-4,TRBV29-1,TRBD1,CSVAGTGRANDKLFF,TGCAGCGTCGCCGGGACAGGGAGGGCTAATGACAAACTGTTTTTT
.,TRBJ2-7,TRBV11-1,.,CASSPCLSGPYEQYF,TGTGCCAGCAGCCCCTGTTTGTCGGGACCCTACGAGCAGTACTTC
many,TRBJ1-6,TRBV5-6,.,CASSLVDSPLHF,TGTGCCAGCAGCTTGGTTGATTCACCCCTCCACTTT
once,TRBJ1-1,TRBV11-1,.,CASRSEGGNVEAFF,TGTGCCAGCAGATCCGAGGGGGGGAACGTTGAAGCTTTCTTT
once,TRBJ2-7,TRBV11-2,.,CASSSGQLYARKQYF,TGTGCCAGCAGCTCCGGACAGCTTTACGCGCGCAAGCAGTACTTC
.,TRBJ2-1,TRBV5-6,TRBD1,CANTPGDRGPYNEQFF,TGTGCCAACACCCCGGGGGACAGGGGACCCTACAATGAGCAGTTCTTC
.,TRBJ2-6,TRBV7-2,.,CASSLGGGEFSGANVLTF,TGTGCCAGCAGCTTAGGGGGTGGGGAGTTCTCTGGGGCCAACGTCCTGACTTTC
.,TRBJ2-1,TRBV11-2,TRBD1,CAGSFSKGQGGLNEQFF,TGTGCCGGCAGCTTTTCTAAGGGACAGGGGGGACTCAATGAGCAGTTCTTC
.,TRBJ2-1,TRBV28,.,CASRPQGQWGNEQFF,TGTGCCAGCAGACCACAGGGTCAATGGGGCAATGAGCAGTTCTTC
.,TRBJ2-1,TRBV4-2,.,CASSPKVDGDEQFF,TGTGCCAGCAGCCCCAAAGTCGACGGGGATGAGCAGTTCTTC